The present T cell receptor (beta chain) was sequenced within a study of glioma-infiltrating T cells after dendritic cell vaccination. Looking at the study overall: Treatment, given 2003 to 2012, was autologous tumor lysate-pulsed dendritic cell vaccination.

In regard to this clone: Its antigen is undetermined.

The CDR3 has 17 amino acids. Germline assignment: CDR1 SGHRS and CDR2 YFSETQ. The J segment lost 3 bases and the V segment lost 3 bases, leaving 6 bases of the junction unmatched. TCRdb's copy holds only in-frame clones and misses some; the assay was immunoSEQ multiplex PCR. The sample gives roughly 100,000 clones, more than 80% of which show up once; more than 10% is in the top ten. Selection required adequate fresh-frozen tumor tissue plus more than two years' survival data. General study results and limits: TCR clonality showed no direct relationship with survival.

This TCR was recovered from a human donor with glioblastoma. The sequencing here drew on blood, taken before dendritic cell vaccination. The chain employs TRBV5-1 and TRBJ2-5, with TRBD2 matching over 15 bases. The CDR3 region is CASSSGTSGGLKETQYF. For the CDR3, the DNA is TGCGCCAGCAGCTCGGGGACTAGCGGGGGGCTAAAAGAGACCCAGTACTTC.